These T cell receptor beta chains were read from a single sample in a study of tumor and adjacent non-tumor tissue in lung cancer. TCRdb reprocessed the multiplex PCR reads via MiXCR and lists one record per CDR3 protein. This sample yields approximately 110,000 distinct CDR3 sequences, of which roughly two thirds are seen a single time; over 15% belongs to the top ten. The sequenced sample was distant non-tumor lung tissue. Receptors originate from a man in his sixties with non-small cell lung cancer. Each CDR3 is given with its conserved first and last residue. A D gene is named only where the DNA matches it firmly. For some rows the clone size is stated as once, few or many, or as a class when expanded; others skip it.

CDR3 protein	CDR3 DNA	J gene	V gene	D gene	clone size
CASSSGTGRGSSPLHF	TGCGCCAGCAGCTCTGGGACAGGGCGTGGGAGTTCACCCCTCCACTTT	TRBJ1-6	TRBV5-1	TRBD1	few
CTSSLGYEEYF	TGTACCAGCAGCTTAGGCTACGAGGAGTACTTC	TRBJ2-7	TRBV11-2	-	-
CSVVYRGRIETQYF	TGCAGCGTTGTTTACCGGGGGCGGATAGAGACCCAGTACTTC	TRBJ2-5	TRBV29-1	-	once
CASSSPGTLNTEAFF	TGTGCCAGCTCTAGCCCCGGGACACTTAACACTGAAGCTTTCTTT	TRBJ1-1	TRBV13	-	many
CPSSTNGVRVYEQYF	TGCCCCAGCAGCACGAACGGGGTCAGAGTCTACGAGCAGTACTTC	TRBJ2-7	TRBV5-1	-	-
CATGDQPQHF	TGTGCCACCGGGGACCAGCCCCAGCATTTT	TRBJ1-5	TRBV6-1	-	many
CARRGALNSYEQHF	TGTGCCAGAAGGGGGGCGCTTAACTCCTACGAGCAGCACTTC	TRBJ2-7	TRBV6-2/TRBV6-3	-	-
CAISPQGGTGRTEAFF	TGTGCCATCAGCCCCCAGGGGGGCACCGGGCGCACTGAAGCTTTCTTT	TRBJ1-1	TRBV10-3	TRBD1	-
CATSESNPGNEQFF	TGTGCCACCAGTGAATCAAACCCGGGAAATGAGCAGTTCTTC	TRBJ2-1	TRBV24-1	-	few
CASRDRGSLRNQPQHF	TGTGCCAGCCGTGATCGGGGGTCCCTACGAAATCAGCCCCAGCATTTT	TRBJ1-5	TRBV6-1	-	-
CASTKTVNTGELFF	TGTGCCAGCACCAAGACAGTAAACACCGGGGAGCTGTTTTTT	TRBJ2-2	TRBV7-2	-	-
CASSENGTDYDYTF	TGTGCCAGCAGTGAAAATGGCACGGACTATGACTACACCTTC	TRBJ1-2	TRBV6-1	-	-
CASSLRVAAEQFF	TGTGCCAGCAGCTTAAGGGTAGCGGCTGAGCAGTTCTTC	TRBJ2-1	TRBV13	-	many
CASSSVVLAGYSSYNEQFF	TGTGCCAGCAGTTCCGTCGTACTAGCGGGATATAGCTCCTACAACGAGCAGTTCTTC	TRBJ2-1	TRBV12-3/TRBV12-4	TRBD2	-
CASGSGGSSGANVLTF	TGTGCCAGCGGCTCGGGGGGGAGCTCTGGGGCCAACGTCCTGACTTTC	TRBJ2-6	TRBV11-1	TRBD2	-
CASNPYIRVGHEDGQPQHF	TGTGCCAGCAATCCATATATACGAGTGGGACATGAGGACGGTCAGCCCCAGCATTTT	TRBJ1-5	TRBV6-6	-	once
CASSPRDRGYNEQFF	TGTGCCAGCAGCCCTCGCGACAGGGGTTACAATGAGCAGTTCTTC	TRBJ2-1	TRBV5-4	TRBD1	many
CAGSLVGVHEQFF	TGTGCCGGCAGTTTAGTGGGGGTTCATGAGCAGTTCTTC	TRBJ2-1	TRBV11-1	-	few
CGVDDQTETQYF	TGCGGCGTTGACGACCAAACGGAGACCCAATACTTC	TRBJ2-5	TRBV29-1	-	-
CTSTNRDTTYNEQFF	TGTACCAGCACCAACCGGGACACGACATACAATGAGCAGTTCTTC	TRBJ2-1	TRBV11-3	-	-
CASSPWGSGELFF	TGTGCCAGCAGTCCCTGGGGGAGCGGGGAGCTGTTTTTT	TRBJ2-2	TRBV11-1	-	many
CASTLGQGSYNEQFF	TGTGCAAGCACTTTAGGGCAGGGCTCCTACAATGAGCAGTTCTTC	TRBJ2-1	TRBV12-3/TRBV12-4	-	few
CTSRAGDRGLGANILTF	TGTACCAGCAGAGCTGGGGACAGGGGGCTTGGGGCCAACATCCTGACTTTC	TRBJ2-6	TRBV5-4	TRBD1	-
CASSLGGVGRNEHFF	TGTGCCAGCAGTTTGGGAGGGGTAGGGCGGAATGAGCACTTCTTC	TRBJ2-1	TRBV5-5	TRBD2	-
CTSRPRLAFEQYF	TGTACTAGCAGGCCCCGACTAGCGTTTGAGCAGTACTTC	TRBJ2-7	TRBV12-3/TRBV12-4	TRBD2	-
CAGSPWSENTEAFF	TGTGCCGGCAGCCCTTGGTCGGAAAACACTGAAGCTTTCTTT	TRBJ1-1	TRBV7-9	-	-
CANSLDPLAGREQYF	TGTGCCAACAGCTTAGATCCCTTAGCGGGAAGGGAGCAGTACTTC	TRBJ2-7	TRBV7-2	TRBD2	-
CSVDEGQGLEAQYF	TGCAGCGTTGACGAGGGACAGGGGTTGGAGGCCCAGTACTTC	TRBJ2-5	TRBV29-1	TRBD1	-
CASSPPDIPTYEQFF	TGTGCCAGCAGCCCCCCAGACATTCCCACCTACGAGCAGTTCTTC	TRBJ2-1	TRBV6-5	-	-
CSVEDSHTEFFF	TGCAGCGTTGAGGACAGCCACACTGAATTTTTCTTT	TRBJ1-1	TRBV29-1	-	-
CASKLRGGNTEAFF	TGTGCCAGCAAACTTAGGGGGGGGAACACTGAAGCTTTCTTT	TRBJ1-1	TRBV10-2	-	-
CATQGEGQEAQYF	TGTGCCACCCAGGGAGAGGGTCAGGAGGCCCAGTACTTC	TRBJ2-5	TRBV24-1	-	once
CASTERGPINQQFF	TGTGCCAGCACGGAGAGAGGGCCGATCAATCAGCAGTTCTTC	TRBJ2-1	TRBV5-6	-	-
CNVADSPNEKLFF	TGCAATGTTGCGGACAGTCCGAATGAAAAACTGTTTTTT	TRBJ1-4	TRBV29-1	-	-
CTWSVFDLADTQYF	TGTACCTGGAGTGTTTTTGACCTCGCAGATACGCAGTATTTT	TRBJ2-3	TRBV30	-	-
CSALRQGYSYEQYF	TGCAGTGCTCTTCGACAGGGGTATTCCTACGAGCAGTACTTC	TRBJ2-7	TRBV20-1	TRBD1	many
CASSATGAGANVLTF	TGTGCCAGCAGTGCCACAGGGGCTGGGGCCAACGTCCTGACTTTC	TRBJ2-6	TRBV12-3/TRBV12-4	TRBD1	many
CASSYSGERCMDTQYF	TGTGCCAGCAGTTACTCGGGCGAGCGGTGCATGGATACGCAGTATTTT	TRBJ2-3	TRBV6-5	-	-
CASSLGQAEAFF	TGTGCCAGCAGTCTAGGACAGGCAGAAGCTTTCTTT	TRBJ1-1	TRBV28	TRBD1	many
CSARGGVLNEQFF	TGCAGTGCTAGAGGGGGGGTTCTCAATGAGCAGTTCTTC	TRBJ2-1	TRBV20-1	-	-
CASSPGSNEPQYF	TGTGCCAGCAGCCCGGGATCCAACGAGCCCCAGTATTTT	TRBJ2-3	TRBV11-3	-	-
CASTPLARVREQYF	TGTGCCAGCACCCCTCTAGCGAGAGTACGGGAGCAGTACTTC	TRBJ2-7	TRBV6-5	-	few
CVSKKGNQPQHF	TGTGTCAGCAAGAAGGGCAATCAGCCCCAGCATTTT	TRBJ1-5	TRBV6-2/TRBV6-3	-	-